The TCR beta chain described here comes from a study of OX40 agonist ivuxolimab in advanced cancers. At the level of the study: Earlier treatment with anti-PD-1, anti-PD-L1 or anti-CTLA-4 was permitted, and approximately 38% had received some. General observations from the study: The mean number of expanded clones was higher in CD8+ T cells than in CD4+. Antigens targeted by the expanded peripheral T cells were not determined.

Produced via immunoSEQ multiplex PCR; TCRdb's table is partial and in-frame only. The sample shows tens of thousands of clones, roughly 88% of them seen only once. This clone was seen a single time. The antigen is unknown. Researchers took blood at baseline, on cycle 4 day 1, and on cycle 7 day 1. This receptor was obtained from an adult with an advanced solid tumor such as melanoma, head and neck, liver or kidney cancer. The sequences come from CD4+ or CD8+ T cells sorted from blood, collected in a trial of the OX40 agonist ivuxolimab.

The chain's CDR3 is CASTIPSTDTQYF. CDR3 bases: TGTGCCAGCACGATCCCATCCACAGATACGCAGTATTTT. This chain joins TRBV25-1 and TRBJ2-3; D is undetermined. Trimming removed 7 bases from V and 2 bases from J, with 10 bases in between. Germline CDR1 MGHDK, CDR2 SYGVNS. This CDR3 is 13 amino acids long.